This T cell receptor beta chain came from a study of radiotherapy plus CTLA-4 blockade in lung cancer. The CDR3 length is 14 residues. Germline CDR1 reads SGHAT; CDR2 reads FQNNGV. The V gene lost 0 bases and the J gene lost 6 bases, with 11 bases spanning the gap. Study-wide results and caveats: TCR clones originating in tumors grew in number in blood after radiotherapy plus ipilimumab.

Ipilimumab-mediated CTLA-4 blockade plus focal radiation was given to patients having chemo-refractory metastatic non-small-cell lung cancer. Of note for this clone: No antigen is known for it.

Profiling relied on immunoSEQ multiplex PCR, and the TCRdb table lists in-frame clones only, not all of them. The sample has roughly 50,000 clones, 65% to 85% seen once. The sequencing here drew on peripheral blood, taken from a patient treated with radiotherapy plus ipilimumab. This receptor was obtained from a human donor with non-small cell lung cancer who had stable disease on radiotherapy plus ipilimumab. This chain connects TRBV11-2 to TRBJ1-2; tentatively, D is TRBD1 (5 bases). CDR3 bases: TGTGCCAGCAGCTTAGATCAGGGTTCCAATGGCTACACCTTC. This sequence encodes CASSLDQGSNGYTF.